Below, one TCR beta chain is given with its context. Per the study methods: Using reference gene primer amplification, nucleated cell counts were estimated. Repertoires were generated with immunoSEQ multiplex PCR, while TCRdb's copy carries only in-frame clones and drops some. Clone size and V and J calls were adopted from that table, with D and trimming inferred from the DNA. The data hold roughly 250,000 clones, with roughly 82% observed a single time. The data belong to a study of blood T cell repertoires in COVID-19. Study details: T cells, B-cell-depleted T cells, or PBMCs supplied cDNA or gDNA.

Between the trimmed V and J ends, which lost 0 bases and 0 bases, there was a span of 8 bases. Germline values: CDR1 GTSNPN, CDR2 SVGIG (reference sequence). The CDR3 is 14 residues long. Material for sequencing was peripheral blood. The J gene is TRBJ1-1, the V gene TRBV30, with D perhaps matching TRBD1 (6 bases). The source of this sequence is a woman older than 75 with active or convalescent COVID-19. CDR3: CAWSVGQLNTEAFF. The DNA for the CDR3 is TGTGCCTGGAGTGTAGGACAGTTGAACACTGAAGCTTTCTTT. The variable domain in full, completed from reference TRBV30 and TRBJ1-1, reads SQTIHQWPATLVQPVGSPLSLECTVEGTSNPNLYWYRQAAGRGLQLLFYSVGIGQISSEVPQNLSASRPQDRQFILSSKKLLLSDSGFYLCAWSVGQLNTEAFFGQGTRLTVV.